What follows are 4 T cell receptor beta chains derived from one specimen sequenced in a study of blood T cells in healthy people across ages. The authors ran a second PCR of about 7 to 11 cycles using a sample-barcoded 5' primer and a J-beta primer mix. TCRdb fed the 5' RACE reads into MiXCR, producing one record per CDR3 protein. The table lists approximately 1,700,000 distinct CDR3 sequences, 35% to 50% of them singletons. Sequenced sample: blood. These receptors were taken from a human donor in good health.

The chain carries TRBV7-9 and TRBJ2-4, with 7 bases that match TRBD1. The length of the CDR3 is 14 residues. V shed 6 bases, J shed 1 base, and the junction held 3 bases outside the gene matches. Germline V gene sequence: CDR1 SEHNR, CDR2 FQNEAQ (reference sequence). The CDR3 spells CASRPDRAKNIQYF. The CDR3 DNA reads TGTGCCAGCAGGCCGGACAGGGCCAAAAACATTCAGTACTTC.

The chain carries TRBV13 and TRBJ1-1; D is undetermined. CDR1 PRHDT and CDR2 FYEKMQ come from the germline V gene (reference sequence). V dropped 5 bases and J dropped 1 base, with 11 bases sitting between them. CDR3 size: 14 residues. The CDR3 region is CASSRGLKNTEAFF. The CDR3 DNA follows: TGTGCCAGCAGCCGCGGATTGAAGAACACTGAAGCTTTCTTT.

Comments on this clonotype: One base away lies a much larger clone, so this may be a sequencing read error. In nucleotides, the CDR3 is TGTGCCAGCAGGAGGACAAGGGGCGAGTACGAGCAGTACTTC. It yields the protein CASRRTRGEYEQYF. The chain links TRBV12-3 or TRBV12-4 to TRBJ2-7; D might be TRBD1 (5 bases). The V and J ends lost 6 bases and 4 bases respectively, with 16 bases between them. CDR3 length: 14 amino acids.

The CDR3 region has the DNA TGTGCCAGCAGTTACACTGGGGGGAGGGTAGCTTTCTTT. Protein sequence: CASSYTGGRVAFF. The rearrangement uses TRBV12-3 or TRBV12-4 and TRBJ1-1, with a possible D match to TRBD1 (5 bases). CDR3 length: 13 amino acids. V was pared by 4 bases and J by 10 bases, with 16 bases between.